Sequencing of this T cell receptor beta chain was carried out in a study of Ad26.COV2.S vaccination and SARS-CoV-2 variants (dated by TCRdb to the early 2020s). Regarding the complete study: Vaccine-arm donors came from COV1001, a multicentre, randomized, double-blind, placebo-controlled phase I-IIa trial of Ad26.COV2.S in healthy adults. Ad26.COV2.S was administered intramuscularly at 5 x 10^10 or 1 x 10^11 viral particles, either as a single shot or as two shots given 56 days apart. The specificity and breadth of SARS-CoV-2-reactive T cell receptors after Ad26.COV2.S vaccination were assessed by TCRbeta repertoire sequencing. The TCR-sequenced set comprised roughly 30 samples: some 19 Ad26.COV2.S vaccine recipients, 5 placebo recipients and 8 SARS-CoV-2 convalescent individuals. Participants in the trial were split at random into five groups of five each, receiving low-dose or high-dose Ad26.COV2.S once or twice, or else placebo on both occasions. Investigators did not know the trial group allocation while performing experiments and assessing outcomes. The full study reports these points: According to the authors, total T cell responses may have been underestimated by the TCR breadth and depth analyses. Comparable non-spike TCR breadth was observed between vaccine and placebo recipients, consistent with only spike being contained in the vaccine. Substantial breadth of spike-specific CD8+ and CD4+ T cell responses was reported after vaccination. The study was not powered to compare responses between vaccine doses or regimens. Higher spike-specific TCR breadth was observed in Ad26.COV2.S recipients than in placebo recipients (P = 0.0014).

The immunoSEQ Assay was used to sequence TCRbeta CDR3 regions. After extraction, genomic DNA underwent amplification by bias-controlled multiplex PCR, followed by high-throughput sequencing. The paper's processing steps were these. Collapsing and filtering of sequences were performed to quantify the absolute abundance of each unique TCRbeta CDR3 region. Usable DNA was measured by amplifying reference genes present in all nucleated cells, and TCRbeta template counts were normalized to that usable DNA to estimate T cell fraction. Repertoire TCRs were annotated as SARS-CoV-2-specific by exact matching of V gene, CDR3 amino acid sequence and J gene to a known reactive TCR set. MIRA supplied the reference SARS-CoV-2 TCR set, which was filtered for enrichment in COVID-19-positive ImmuneCODE repertoires so that public or cross-reactive TCRs were removed. Using the MIRA antigens, annotated TCRs were further analysed by specific ORF or by position within an ORF. Breadth was defined as annotated unique rearrangements over total unique productive rearrangements; depth was the summed frequency of those rearrangements. Two-sided Wilcoxon rank-sum tests were applied when comparing TCR breadth between groups. Held by TCRdb, this immuneACCESS table contains in-frame sequences only and omits some clones. Under half of the omission traces to an unresolved V gene where checked; the cause of the rest is unknown. V and J calls and clone size are copied from that table; D and trimming were computed from the DNA. Here the sample has hundreds of thousands of clones; 89% occur a single time. The ten largest clones capture about 1.5% of the sample.

The junction shows trimming of 5 bases on V and 5 bases on J, plus 10 bases between the germline ends. In the germline V gene, CDR1 corresponds to MNHNS and CDR2 to SASEGT. Taken from cysteine to phenylalanine, the CDR3 has 14 residues. The sequence is cut down to CDR3 DNA, 42 bases in frame from base 1. The sample's treatment or condition label, in plain terms: some 20 received Ad26.COV2.S at low or high dose, single or two shots; 5 received placebo; per-sample allocation not given. For vaccine and placebo recipients, the sequenced repertoires came from samples collected on day 63 after the first injection. Between 29 July and 7 August 2020, Cohort 1b enrolled about two dozen adults aged 18-55 years at one site in Boston, USA. Ad26.COV2.S was a replication-incompetent adenovirus type 26 vector that expressed a prefusion-stabilized SARS-CoV-2 spike protein derived from the original Wuhan strain.

Remarks on this clone: The target of this receptor is not known. The record has no base qualities; no much larger clone is one base away.

The rearrangement combines TRBV6-1 with TRBJ1-6, with no D gene named confidently. The sample in question was peripheral blood, obtained in a trial of Ad26.COV2.S vaccine versus placebo. The clonotype originates from a person aged 18-60 years who received the Ad26.COV2.S COVID-19 vaccine or a placebo. Here is the DNA: TGTGCCAGCAGTTATTCCGGGGATAATTCACCCCTCCACTTT. The translation is CASSYSGDNSPLHF.